The table lists the clone carrying this T cell receptor (beta chain) with many counts. The antigen is undetermined. This sample was included in a study of human T cells and chemical hapten exposure. Whole-study context: Largely, small differences in pooled library volume made per-sample TCR yields vary.

The V end lost 0 bases, the J end lost 5 bases, and 7 bases lay between the germline ends. The V gene's germline CDR1 is SGHDN and CDR2 FVKESK. The length of the CDR3 is 13 residues. Study-level findings and limits: Controls had significantly fewer large CDR3 similarity clusters than were formed by expanded TCRs.

Each cDNA molecule in the library carried unique molecular identifiers. TCRdb analysed the RACE reads with MiXCR anew, one entry per CDR3 protein. The repertoire holds 250,000 or so distinct CDR3 sequences, with just under 8% as singletons. Time point meaning: pre-sensitization, week 0. Treatment meaning: therapeutic diphenylcyclopropenone sensitization with weekly scalp DPC. Sequencing used whole blood, obtained in connection with sensitization to the hapten diphenylcyclopropenone (DPC). This clonotype was obtained from a man in his late teens or twenties with alopecia areata. Some clones in this sample may be carry-over from other donors' samples. The V and J genes are TRBV14 and TRBJ2-5, with D hard to call. DNA of the CDR3: TGTGCCAGCAGCCAAGATCTTGGGGAGACCCAGTACTTC. Amino acids: CASSQDLGETQYF.